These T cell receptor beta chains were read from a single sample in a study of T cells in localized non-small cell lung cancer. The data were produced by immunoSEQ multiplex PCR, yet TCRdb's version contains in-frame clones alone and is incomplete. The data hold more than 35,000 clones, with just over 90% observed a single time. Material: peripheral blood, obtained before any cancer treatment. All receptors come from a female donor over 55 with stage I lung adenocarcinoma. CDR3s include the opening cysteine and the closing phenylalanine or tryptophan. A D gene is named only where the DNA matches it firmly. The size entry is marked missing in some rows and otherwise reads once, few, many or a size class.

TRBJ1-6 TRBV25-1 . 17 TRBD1 CASSGLTGQGSNSPLHF TGTGCCAGCAGTGGGCTAACGGGACAGGGTTCTAATTCACCCCTCCACTTT
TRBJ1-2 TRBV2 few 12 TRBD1 CASRQGGYGYTF TGTGCCAGCCGACAGGGGGGCTATGGCTACACCTTC
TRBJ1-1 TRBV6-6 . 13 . CASSYSSAWGAFF TGTGCCAGCAGTTACTCCTCGGCCTGGGGGGCTTTCTTT
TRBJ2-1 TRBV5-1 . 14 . CASSLAEGYNEQFF TGCGCCAGCAGCTTGGCCGAGGGGTACAATGAGCAGTTCTTC
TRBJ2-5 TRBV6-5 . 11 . CASSYLETQYF TGTGCCAGCAGTTACCTCGAGACCCAGTACTTC
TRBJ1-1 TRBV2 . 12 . CASSVNRLEAFF TGTGCCAGCAGTGTAAACAGGCTTGAAGCTTTCTTT
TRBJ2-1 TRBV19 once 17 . CASSTLFVFGAYNEQFF TGTGCCAGTAGTACCTTGTTTGTATTCGGGGCGTACAATGAGCAGTTCTTC
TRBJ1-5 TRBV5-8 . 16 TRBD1 CASSNFRDRGDQPQHF TGTGCCAGCAGCAACTTCCGGGACAGGGGGGATCAGCCCCAGCATTTT
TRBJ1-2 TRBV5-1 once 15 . CASSLAGGTNYGYTF TGCGCCAGCAGCTTGGCAGGAGGGACTAACTATGGCTACACCTTC
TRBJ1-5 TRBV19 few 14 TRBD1 CASSIWTGDQPQHF TGTGCCAGTAGTATCTGGACAGGGGATCAGCCCCAGCATTTT
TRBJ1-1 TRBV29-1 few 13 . CSVEGDTNTEAFF TGCAGCGTTGAAGGGGACACGAACACTGAAGCTTTCTTT
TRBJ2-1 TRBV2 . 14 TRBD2 CASSGLAGGYEQFF TGTGCCAGCAGCGGACTAGCGGGGGGGTATGAGCAGTTCTTC
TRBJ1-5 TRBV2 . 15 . CASLRDGRFNQPQHF TGTGCCAGCCTCCGGGACGGAAGGTTTAATCAGCCCCAGCATTTT
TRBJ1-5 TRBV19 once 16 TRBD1 CASSRTGASGNQPQHF TGTGCCAGTAGCCGTACAGGGGCCTCGGGCAATCAGCCCCAGCATTTT
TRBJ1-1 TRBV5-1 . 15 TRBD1 CASSLPRTGGTEAFF TGCGCCAGCAGCTTGCCTAGAACAGGGGGCACTGAAGCTTTCTTT
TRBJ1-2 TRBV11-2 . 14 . CASSGRPGADGYTF TGTGCCAGCAGCGGAAGACCAGGGGCGGATGGCTACACCTTC
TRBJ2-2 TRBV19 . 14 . CASSVRLNTGELFF TGTGCCAGTAGTGTCCGGTTGAACACCGGGGAGCTGTTTTTT
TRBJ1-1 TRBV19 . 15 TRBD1 CASSSRDRGSAEAFF TGTGCCAGTAGTTCCCGGGACAGGGGAAGCGCTGAAGCTTTCTTT
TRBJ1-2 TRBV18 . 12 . CASSPPDYGYTF TGTGCCAGCTCACCGCCGGACTATGGCTACACCTTC
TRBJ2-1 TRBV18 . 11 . CASSPGTRQFF TGTGCCAGCTCACCTGGGACAAGACAGTTCTTC
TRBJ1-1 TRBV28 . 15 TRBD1 CASSSRDRGDTEAFF TGTGCCAGCAGTTCCCGGGACAGGGGAGACACTGAAGCTTTCTTT
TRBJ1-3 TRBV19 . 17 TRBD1 CASSIPRGTVTGNTIYF TGTGCCAGTAGTATTCCCCGAGGGACAGTGACTGGAAACACCATATATTTT
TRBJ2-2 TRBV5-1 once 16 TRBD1 CASSLGSNRGTGELFF TGCGCCAGCAGCTTGGGGTCGAACAGGGGGACCGGGGAGCTGTTTTTT
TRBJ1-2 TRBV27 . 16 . CASSLSGSGTVYGYTF TGTGCCAGCAGTTTATCGGGATCCGGGACGGTCTATGGCTACACCTTC
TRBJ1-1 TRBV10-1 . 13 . CASSVGLNTEAFF TGCGCCAGCAGTGTTGGTCTGAACACTGAAGCTTTCTTT
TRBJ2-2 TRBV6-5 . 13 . CASSYGGGGELFF TGTGCCAGCAGTTACGGGGGTGGCGGGGAGCTGTTTTTT
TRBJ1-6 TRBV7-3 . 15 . CASSFEASGRSPLHF TGTGCCAGCAGCTTCGAGGCCTCCGGACGTTCACCCCTCCACTTT
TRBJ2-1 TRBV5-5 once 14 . CASSLEDYYNEQFF TGTGCCAGCAGCCTGGAGGACTATTACAATGAGCAGTTCTTC
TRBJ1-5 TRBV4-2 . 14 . CASSLDSWNQPQHF TGTGCCAGCAGCTTAGATAGTTGGAATCAGCCCCAGCATTTT
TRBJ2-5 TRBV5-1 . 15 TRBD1 CASSLEVTGTGTQYF TGCGCCAGCAGCTTGGAGGTGACAGGGACGGGGACCCAGTACTTC
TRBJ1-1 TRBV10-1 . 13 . CASSRTLNTEAFF TGCGCCAGCAGTCGGACGTTAAACACTGAAGCTTTCTTT
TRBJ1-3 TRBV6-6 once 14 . CASSQPPGGNTIYF TGTGCCAGCAGTCAGCCACCGGGCGGAAACACCATATATTTT
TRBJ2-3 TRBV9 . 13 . CASSFQRTDTQYF TGTGCCAGTTCCTTTCAACGCACAGATACGCAGTATTTT
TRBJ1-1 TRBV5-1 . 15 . CASSWEDTLNTEAFF TGCGCCAGCAGCTGGGAGGACACCTTAAACACTGAAGCTTTCTTT
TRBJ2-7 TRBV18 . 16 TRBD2 CASSPIEVRGAYEQYF TGTGCCAGCTCACCAATCGAGGTACGGGGGGCCTACGAGCAGTACTTC
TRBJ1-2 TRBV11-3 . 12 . CASSLGAEGYTF TGTGCCAGCAGCTTAGGGGCGGAGGGCTACACCTTC
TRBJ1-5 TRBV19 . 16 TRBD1 CASSLAGGLAGQPQHF TGTGCCAGTAGTCTCGCAGGGGGCCTAGCGGGTCAGCCCCAGCATTTT
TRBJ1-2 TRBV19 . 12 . CASSMSDYGYTF TGTGCCAGTAGTATGAGTGACTATGGCTACACCTTC
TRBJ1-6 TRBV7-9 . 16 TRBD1 CASSPPRQGQDSPLHF TGTGCCAGCAGCCCTCCCAGACAGGGGCAGGATTCACCCCTCCACTTT
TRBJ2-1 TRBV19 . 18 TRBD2 CASSIDRGREGPYNEQFF TGTGCCAGTAGTATAGATCGGGGGAGGGAGGGCCCCTACAATGAGCAGTTCTTC
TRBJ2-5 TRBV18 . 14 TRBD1 CASSPQTGEETQYF TGTGCCAGCTCACCGCAGACAGGGGAAGAGACCCAGTACTTC
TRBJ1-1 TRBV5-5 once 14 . CASSRAQGFTEAFF TGTGCCAGCAGCCGGGCGCAGGGGTTCACTGAAGCTTTCTTT
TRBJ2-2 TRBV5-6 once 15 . CASSLGPTGSGELFF TGTGCCAGCAGCTTGGGGCCGACTGGGAGCGGGGAGCTGTTTTTT
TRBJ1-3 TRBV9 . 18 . CASSAYPGMDHSGNTIYF TGTGCCAGCAGCGCCTACCCCGGGATGGACCACTCTGGAAACACCATATATTTT
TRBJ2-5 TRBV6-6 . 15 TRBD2 CASSYPGAGEETQYF TGTGCCAGCAGTTACCCCGGGGCGGGGGAAGAGACCCAGTACTTC
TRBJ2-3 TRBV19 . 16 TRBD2 CASSQPTSGLPDTQYF TGTGCCAGTAGCCAACCGACTAGCGGTCTCCCAGATACGCAGTATTTT
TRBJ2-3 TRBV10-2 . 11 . CASAPLNTQYF TGCGCCAGTGCCCCTCTTAATACGCAGTATTTT
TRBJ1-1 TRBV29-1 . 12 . CSAGGSDTEAFF TGCAGCGCCGGGGGATCGGACACTGAAGCTTTCTTT
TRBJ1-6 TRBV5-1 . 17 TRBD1 CASSLSGTGVYNSPLHF TGCGCCAGCAGCTTGTCCGGGACAGGGGTCTATAATTCACCCCTCCACTTT
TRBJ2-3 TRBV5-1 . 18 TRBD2 CASSSVGGLAGAGDTQYF TGCGCCAGCAGCTCCGTCGGCGGACTAGCGGGGGCCGGGGATACGCAGTATTTT
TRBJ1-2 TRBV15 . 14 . CATSMRDARDGHTF TGTGCCACCAGCATGCGGGACGCCAGGGATGGCCACACCTTC
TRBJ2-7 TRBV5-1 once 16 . CASSLEGGQKTYEQYF TGCGCCAGCAGCTTGGAGGGGGGACAGAAAACCTACGAGCAGTACTTC
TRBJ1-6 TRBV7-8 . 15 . CASSFGREPARALHF TGTGCCAGCAGCTTTGGCAGAGAACCCGCCCGGGCCCTCCACTTT
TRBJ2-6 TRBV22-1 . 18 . CPGRKDRSEQSRANVLTF TGTCCTGGGAGAAAAGACCGAAGCGAACAAAGTCGGGCCAACGTCCTGACTTTC
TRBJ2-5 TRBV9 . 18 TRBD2 CASSVARGTSGVQETQYF TGTGCCAGCAGCGTAGCTCGGGGGACTAGCGGTGTCCAAGAGACCCAGTACTTC
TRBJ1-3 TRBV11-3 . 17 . CASSLGAGDVSGNTIYF TGTGCCAGCAGCTTAGGGGCCGGGGACGTATCTGGAAACACCATATATTTT
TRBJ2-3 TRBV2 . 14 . CASSGGGRTDTQYF TGTGCCAGCAGTGGCGGGGGCCGCACAGATACGCAGTATTTT
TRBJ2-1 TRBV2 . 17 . CASSSPVGGRSYNEQFF TGTGCCAGCAGTTCCCCAGTGGGCGGGCGCTCCTACAATGAGCAGTTCTTC